The 9 T cell receptor beta chains below come from one sample, sequenced in a study of T cell responses to AZD1222 COVID-19 vaccine. Clones were sequenced by immunoSEQ multiplex PCR, and TCRdb holds only the in-frame ones, with some missing. The sample has 150,000 to 200,000 clones; roughly nine tenths are singletons. The specimen was peripheral blood, collected on day 0 of AZD1222 vaccination. These receptor sequences come from an adult in good health.

This clone was recorded once. The chain joins TRBV5-5 to TRBJ1-4; 8 bases are shared with TRBD1. The trim removed 0 bases at V and 5 bases at J, leaving 3 bases unmatched. The CDR3 runs 15 residues. Germline V CDR1 and CDR2: SGHKS, YYEKEE (reference sequence). Here the CDR3 reads CASSLVQGGNEKLFF. The CDR3 DNA sequence: TGTGCCAGCAGCTTGGTACAGGGGGGGAATGAAAAACTGTTTTTT.

For the CDR3, the DNA is TGCGCCAGCAGCTTGGTGCTAGGTGGGGCCAACGTCCTGACTTTC. Translated, it gives CASSLVLGGANVLTF. The rearrangement links TRBV5-1 to TRBJ2-6; D is ambiguous. CDR3 size: 15 residues. V was shortened by 0 bases and J by 3 bases, with 7 bases between the two germline ends. CDR1 SGHRS and CDR2 YFSETQ come from the germline V gene.

The chain links TRBV28 to TRBJ2-1, with D hard to call. Germline V gene lookup returns CDR1 MDHEN and CDR2 SYDVKM. The CDR3 has 13 residues. V lost 6 bases and J lost 8, with 14 bases in between. The chain's CDR3 is CASRGRSGYEQFF. The CDR3 bases are TGTGCCAGCAGAGGCCGCAGTGGTTATGAGCAGTTCTTC. Full variable domain (missing parts from reference TRBV28 and TRBJ2-1): DVKVTQSSRYLVKRTGEKVFLECVQDMDHENMFWYRQDPGLGLRLIYFSYDVKMKEKGDIPEGYSVSREKKERFSLILESASTNQTSMYLCASRGRSGYEQFFGPGTRLTVL.

V gene TRBV6-2 or TRBV6-3 combines with J gene TRBJ1-2; TRBD1 agrees at 7 bases. V shed 2 bases, J shed 5 bases, and the junction held 5 bases outside the gene matches. Germline-derived CDR1 and CDR2 are MNHEY and SVGEGT. This CDR3 contains 14 residues. This CDR3 reads CASSYPPGGYGYTF. In nucleotides, the CDR3 is TGTGCCAGCAGTTACCCCCCAGGGGGGTATGGCTACACCTTC.

This chain uses TRBV5-1 with TRBJ2-3; 7 nucleotides match TRBD1. The germline CDR1 and CDR2 sequences are SGHRS and YFSETQ. The V gene end was trimmed by 0 bases and the J gene end by 3 bases; junction bases not matched to a gene: 10. This CDR3 contains 17 residues. The CDR3 is CASSLAEGALSTDTQYF. CDR3 in DNA: TGCGCCAGCAGCTTGGCAGAGGGGGCGTTAAGTACAGATACGCAGTATTTT.

V and J are TRBV7-3 and TRBJ2-1; D remains unclear. The CDR3 spans 15 residues. Deletions cut 4 bases from V and 5 bases from J, with 15 bases between. Germline V gene lookup returns CDR1 SGHTA and CDR2 FQGTGA. The CDR3 is CASSSDPDGHNEQFF. The CDR3 DNA reads as TGTGCCAGCAGCTCCGACCCCGACGGCCACAATGAGCAGTTCTTC.

CDR3 amino acids: CASSYSGSGVTEAFF. The CDR3 DNA is TGTGCCAGCAGTTACTCCGGAAGCGGGGTCACTGAAGCTTTCTTT. The genes are TRBV6-2 or TRBV6-3 and TRBJ1-1, with no clear D. The V end was cut by 0 bases, the J end by 4 bases, with 12 bases between. Germline assignment: CDR1 MNHEY and CDR2 SVGEGT. CDR3 size: 15 residues.

The chain uses TRBV3-1 (or the pseudogene TRBV3-2) and TRBJ1-1; D is unresolved. The CDR3 has 15 residues. Trimming cost V 1 base and J 4 bases, with 13 bases left between them. Germline V gives CDR1 LGHDT, CDR2 YNNKEL (reference sequence). The CDR3 loop reads CASSQGGRMGTEAFF. CDR3 DNA sequence: TGTGCCAGCAGCCAAGGCGGGAGGATGGGCACTGAAGCTTTCTTT.

The chain couples TRBV28 to TRBJ1-2; TRBD1 is a possible D gene (5 bases). Germline lookup yields CDR1 MDHEN and CDR2 SYDVKM. Between the trimmed V and J ends, which lost 7 bases and 7 bases, there was a span of 19 bases. The CDR3 spans 14 residues. The CDR3 sequence: CASTNAGGRGGYTF. In DNA form, the CDR3 reads TGTGCCAGCACTAACGCCGGGGGGAGAGGTGGCTACACCTTC.